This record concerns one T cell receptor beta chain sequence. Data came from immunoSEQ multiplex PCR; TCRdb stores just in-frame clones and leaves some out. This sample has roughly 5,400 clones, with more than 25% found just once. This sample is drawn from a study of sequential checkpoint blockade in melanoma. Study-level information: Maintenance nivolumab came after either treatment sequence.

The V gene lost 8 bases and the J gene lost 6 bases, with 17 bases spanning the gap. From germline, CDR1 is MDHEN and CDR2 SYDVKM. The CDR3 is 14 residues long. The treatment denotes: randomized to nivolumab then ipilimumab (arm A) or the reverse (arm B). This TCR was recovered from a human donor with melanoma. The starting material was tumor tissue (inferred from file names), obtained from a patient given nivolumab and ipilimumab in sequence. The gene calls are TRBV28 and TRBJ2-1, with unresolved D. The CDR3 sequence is CASGNAPMVNEQFF. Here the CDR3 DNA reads TGTGCCAGCGGAAATGCCCCGATGGTCAATGAGCAGTTCTTC.